The T cell receptor (beta chain) described here comes from a study of shared clonotypes between healthy human individuals. Note on this clone: At the DNA level, this CDR3 is encoded by other sequences in the same sample as well.

TCRdb keeps only in-frame clones here, not all; method: immunoSEQ multiplex PCR. The sample has about 2.5 million clones; 85% to 95% are singletons. The sequenced sample consisted of naive CD4+ T cells from PBMCs. Described subset: CD45RA+ positively selected. The TCR sequence derives from a man younger than 35 in good health. Some clones in this sample may be carry-over from other donors' samples.

In DNA form, the CDR3 reads TGCGCCAGCAGCTTGGGGGGTTCTAATGAAAAACTGTTTTTT. It yields the protein CASSLGGSNEKLFF. The chain couples TRBV5-1 to TRBJ1-4; no clear D. This CDR3 has 14 residues. V shed 0 bases and J shed 3 bases, with 6 bases lying between them. The germline V gene has CDR1 SGHRS and CDR2 YFSETQ. Supplemented by reference TRBV5-1 and TRBJ1-4, the full variable domain reads KAGVTQTPRYLIKTRGQQVTLSCSPISGHRSVSWYQQTPGQGLQFLFEYFSETQRNKGNFPGRFSGRQFSNSRSEMNVSTLELGDSALYLCASSLGGSNEKLFFGSGTQLSVL.